A single sample gave rise to the 11 T cell receptor beta chains below, sequenced in a study of glioma-infiltrating T cells after dendritic cell vaccination. Sequencing was performed with immunoSEQ multiplex PCR; in TCRdb, only in-frame clones are kept and a portion is missing. The profile covers fewer than 100,000 clones, with approximately 84% appearing a single time and around 16% taken by the ten largest. The sample consisted of blood, taken before dendritic cell vaccination. The source of these receptors is a human donor with glioblastoma.

This clone came up a few times. CDR3 region: CASSSGQSVNTIYF. The CDR3 nucleotides are TGTGCCAGCAGCTCGGGACAGTCGGTGAACACCATATATTTT. The rearrangement uses TRBV7-2 and TRBJ1-3; 7 nucleotides agree with TRBD1. The CDR3 has 14 amino acids. Germline V gene sequence: CDR1 SGHTA, CDR2 FQGNSA. Trimming at V came to 4 bases and at J to 7 bases, leaving 7 bases not matched to a gene.

V is TRBV6-1 and J is TRBJ1-4, with D possibly TRBD1 on 6 matching bases. Trimming shortened V by 5 bases and J by 7 bases, and 14 bases separated the two germline ends. CDR1 MNHNS and CDR2 SASEGT come from the germline V gene. CDR3 size: 14 residues. The CDR3 sequence: CASSRGPQGEKLFF. Here the CDR3 DNA reads TGTGCCAGCAGTAGGGGCCCACAGGGTGAAAAACTGTTTTTT.

This rearrangement joins TRBV28 to TRBJ2-3; TRBD2 aligns across 9 bases. V shed 10 bases, J shed 1 base, and the junction held 6 bases outside the gene matches. CDR3 size: 14 residues. Germline assignment: CDR1 MDHEN and CDR2 SYDVKM. The CDR3 bases are TGTGCCACCTCTAGCGGGACGGGCACAGATACGCAGTATTTT. Translated, it gives CATSSGTGTDTQYF.

This chain links TRBV7-2 with TRBJ2-7; weak D call: TRBD2 (5 bases). This CDR3 region has 15 residues. The ends were cut back, 0 bases at V and 0 bases at J, with 9 bases in the middle. The germline CDR1 and CDR2 sequences are SGHTA and FQGNSA. This CDR3 is CASSLAPGSSYEQYF. CDR3 nucleotides: TGTGCCAGCAGCTTAGCCCCGGGAAGCTCCTACGAGCAGTACTTC. Based on the CDR3 plus reference TRBV7-2 and TRBJ2-7, the full variable domain is GAGVSQSPSNKVTEKGKDVELRCDPISGHTALYWYRQSLGQGLEFLIYFQGNSAPDKSGLPSDRFSAERTGGSVSTLTIQRTQQEDSAVYLCASSLAPGSSYEQYFGPGTRLTVT.

This clone was detected only once. The chain couples TRBV5-4 to TRBJ2-1; 10 bases agree with TRBD2. V gave up 4 bases and J gave up 6 bases; unmatched junction bases: 10. The CDR3 extends over 16 amino acids. Germline V gene data show CDR1 as SGHNT and CDR2 as YYREEE (reference sequence). The CDR3, as DNA: TGTGCCAGCAGCCCGATCCTAGCGGGAGTTAGCAATGAGCAGTTCTTC. Translation: CASSPILAGVSNEQFF.

This clone occurred once. V usage is TRBV7-2 and J usage is TRBJ2-3, with 8 bases aligning to TRBD2. The CDR3 is 18 amino acids. Trimming took 3 bases from V and 3 from J; bases not matched to a gene: 14. CDR1 SGHTA and CDR2 FQGNSA come from the germline V gene. CDR3 sequence: CASSLVGVAGLVTDTQYF. In DNA, the CDR3 is TGTGCCAGCAGCTTGGTCGGAGTAGCGGGATTGGTAACAGATACGCAGTATTTT.

The chain links TRBV10-3 to TRBJ1-2, with 9 bases lining up with TRBD1. The V segment lost 4 bases and the J segment 10 bases; nucleotides outside the gene matches: 13. The CDR3 runs 15 residues. Germline assignment: CDR1 ENHRY and CDR2 SYGVKD. CDR3 protein: CAISGHRDRALDYTF. Here the CDR3 DNA reads TGTGCCATCAGTGGTCACCGGGACAGGGCCTTGGACTACACCTTC.

The chain combines TRBV9 with TRBJ1-4; D is ambiguous. Trimming took 2 bases from V and 5 from J, leaving 10 bases between them. This CDR3 contains 14 residues. CDR1 and CDR2 (germline): SGDLS, YYNGEE. The chain's CDR3 is CASSVGGFNEKLFF. CDR3 nucleotide sequence: TGTGCCAGCAGCGTTGGAGGCTTCAATGAAAAACTGTTTTTT.

V is TRBV19 and J is TRBJ2-7, with 9 bases matching TRBD1. This CDR3 has 14 residues. J was trimmed by 6 bases and V by 4 bases; bases with no gene match: 7. Looked up from germline, CDR1 is LNHDA and CDR2 is SQIVND (reference sequence). This CDR3 is CASSKSGTGIEQYF. DNA of the CDR3: TGTGCCAGTAGTAAGTCCGGGACAGGGATCGAGCAGTACTTC.

This rearrangement joins TRBV6-1 to TRBJ2-4; TRBD1 might be the D (5 bases). The V and J ends lost 3 bases and 11 bases respectively, with 11 bases between them. The CDR3 sequence is 12 residues long. CDR1 is MNHNS and CDR2 is SASEGT in the germline V gene. The CDR3 nucleotides are TGTGCCAGCAGTGATATAGGGGATCTTCAGTACTTC. It codes for CASSDIGDLQYF.

The chain carries TRBV4-1 and TRBJ2-7; TRBD2 matches at 10 bases. The germline gives CDR1 MGHRA, CDR2 YSYEKL. J gave up 2 bases and V 0 bases, and 1 base lay outside the gene matches. This CDR3 comprises 15 residues. The CDR3 nucleotides are TGCGCCAGCAGCCAAGAGGGACTAGCGACCTACGAGCAGTACTTC. Protein sequence: CASSQEGLATYEQYF.